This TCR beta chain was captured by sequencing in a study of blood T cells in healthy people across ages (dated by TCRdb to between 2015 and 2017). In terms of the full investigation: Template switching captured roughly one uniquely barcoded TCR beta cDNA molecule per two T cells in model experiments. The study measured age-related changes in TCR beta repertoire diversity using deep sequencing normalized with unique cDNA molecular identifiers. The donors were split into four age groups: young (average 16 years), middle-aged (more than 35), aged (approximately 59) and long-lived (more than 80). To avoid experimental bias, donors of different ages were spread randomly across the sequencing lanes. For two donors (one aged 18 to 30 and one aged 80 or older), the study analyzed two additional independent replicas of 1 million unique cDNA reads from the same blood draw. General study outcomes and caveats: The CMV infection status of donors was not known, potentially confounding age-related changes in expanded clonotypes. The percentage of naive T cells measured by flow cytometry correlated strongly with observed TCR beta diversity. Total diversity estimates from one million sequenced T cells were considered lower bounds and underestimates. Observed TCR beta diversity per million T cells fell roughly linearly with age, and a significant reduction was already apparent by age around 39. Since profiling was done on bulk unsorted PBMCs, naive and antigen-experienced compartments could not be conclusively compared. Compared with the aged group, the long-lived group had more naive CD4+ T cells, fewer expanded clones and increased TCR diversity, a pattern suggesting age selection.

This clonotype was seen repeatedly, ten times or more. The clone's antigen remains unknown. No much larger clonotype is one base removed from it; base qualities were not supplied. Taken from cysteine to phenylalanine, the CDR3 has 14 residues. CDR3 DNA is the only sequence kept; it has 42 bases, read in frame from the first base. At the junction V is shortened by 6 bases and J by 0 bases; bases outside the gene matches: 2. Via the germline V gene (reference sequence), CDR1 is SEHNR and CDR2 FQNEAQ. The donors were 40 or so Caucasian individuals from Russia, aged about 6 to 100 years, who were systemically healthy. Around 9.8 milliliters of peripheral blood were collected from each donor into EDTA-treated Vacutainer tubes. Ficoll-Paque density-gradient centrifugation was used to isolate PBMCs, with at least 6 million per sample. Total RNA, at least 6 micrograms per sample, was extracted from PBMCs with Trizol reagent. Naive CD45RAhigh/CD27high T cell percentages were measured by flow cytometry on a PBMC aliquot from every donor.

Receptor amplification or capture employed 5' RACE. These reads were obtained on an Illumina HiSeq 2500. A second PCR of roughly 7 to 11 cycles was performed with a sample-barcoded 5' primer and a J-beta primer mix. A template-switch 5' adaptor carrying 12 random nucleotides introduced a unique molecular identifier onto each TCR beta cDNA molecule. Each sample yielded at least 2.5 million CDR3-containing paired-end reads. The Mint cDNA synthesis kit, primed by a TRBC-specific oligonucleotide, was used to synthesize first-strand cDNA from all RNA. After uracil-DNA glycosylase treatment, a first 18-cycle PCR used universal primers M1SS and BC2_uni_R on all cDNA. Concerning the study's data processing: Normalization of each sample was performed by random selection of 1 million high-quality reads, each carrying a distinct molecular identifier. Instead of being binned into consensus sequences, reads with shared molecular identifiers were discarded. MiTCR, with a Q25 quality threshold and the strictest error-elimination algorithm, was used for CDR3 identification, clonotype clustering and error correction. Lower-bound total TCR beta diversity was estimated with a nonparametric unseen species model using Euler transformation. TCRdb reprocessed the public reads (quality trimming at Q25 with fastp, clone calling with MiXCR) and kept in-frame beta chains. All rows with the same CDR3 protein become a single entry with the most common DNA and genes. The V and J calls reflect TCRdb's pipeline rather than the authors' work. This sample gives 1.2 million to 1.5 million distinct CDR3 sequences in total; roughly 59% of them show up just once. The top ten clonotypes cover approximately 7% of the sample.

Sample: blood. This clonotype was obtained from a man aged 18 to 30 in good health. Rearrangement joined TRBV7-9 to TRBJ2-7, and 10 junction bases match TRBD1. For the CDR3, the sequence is CASSGTGASYEQYF. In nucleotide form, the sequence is TGTGCCAGCAGTGGGACAGGGGCCTCCTACGAGCAGTACTTC.